Each of the 26 T cell receptor beta chains below was sequenced from the same sample in a study of OX40 agonist ivuxolimab in advanced cancers. The repertoire was sequenced with immunoSEQ multiplex PCR; TCRdb's copy has only in-frame clones and lacks some. The profile shows over 25,000 clones, 85% of them singletons. The sample was CD4+ or CD8+ T cells sorted from blood, taken in a trial of the OX40 agonist ivuxolimab. The receptor set was obtained from an adult with an advanced solid tumor such as melanoma, head and neck, liver or kidney cancer.

The rearrangement uses TRBV30 and TRBJ1-3; a weak D match, TRBD1 (6 bases). V was shortened by 4 bases and J by 3 bases, with 7 bases between the two germline ends. Germline V gene lookup returns CDR1 GTSNPN and CDR2 SVGIG (reference sequence). This CDR3 has 12 residues. In DNA form, the CDR3 reads TGTGCCTGGACGACAGGTGGAAACACCATATATTTT. It translates to CAWTTGGNTIYF.

By share, this clone counts as medium-sized. V usage is TRBV6-4 and J usage is TRBJ1-1; D uncertain. Germline CDR1 reads MRHNA; CDR2 reads SNTAGT. CDR3 size: 14 residues. V lost 3 bases to trimming and J lost 6 bases, with 14 bases between them. CDR3: CASSEQGGGAEAFF. The CDR3 DNA sequence: TGTGCCAGCAGTGAACAAGGCGGAGGCGCTGAAGCTTTCTTT.

The chain combines TRBV19 with TRBJ2-1, with 9 positions matching TRBD2. The V and J ends lost 7 bases and 2 bases, in that order; junction bases with no gene match: 6. The CDR3 is made up of 15 amino acids. CDR1 LNHDA and CDR2 SQIVND come from the germline V gene (reference sequence). CDR3 sequence (DNA): TGTGCCAGTACCCTTAGCGGGGGAACCTACAATGAGCAGTTCTTC. This sequence encodes CASTLSGGTYNEQFF. The full variable domain, with the rest looked up from reference TRBV19 and TRBJ2-1, is DGGITQSPKYLFRKEGQNVTLSCEQNLNHDAMYWYRQDPGQGLRLIYYSQIVNDFQKGDIAEGYSVSREKKESFPLTVTSAQKNPTAFYLCASTLSGGTYNEQFFGPGTRLTVL.

This chain's CDR3 is CASKTGGGYGYTF. Here the CDR3 DNA reads TGTGCCAGTAAGACAGGAGGAGGCTATGGCTACACCTTC. The rearrangement joins TRBV19 to TRBJ1-2; TRBD1 is a possible D gene (6 bases). This CDR3 comprises 13 residues. Deletions cut 7 bases from V and 4 bases from J, with 13 bases between. Germline V CDR1 and CDR2: LNHDA, SQIVND (reference sequence).

The chain combines TRBV29-1 with TRBJ2-2; tentative D call: TRBD1 (6 bases). Trimming stripped 6 bases from V and 6 bases from J, with 11 bases between. Germline CDR1 is SQVTM and CDR2 is ANQGSEA. This CDR3 is built from 12 residues. The CDR3 sequence: CSVVQGAGELFF. For the CDR3, the DNA is TGCAGCGTAGTACAGGGAGCCGGGGAGCTGTTTTTT.

This clone was seen a handful of times. This chain uses TRBV11-2 with TRBJ1-6, with D unclear. The CDR3 is made up of 12 amino acids. V lost 0 bases to trimming and J lost 9 bases, with 3 bases between them. CDR1 SGHAT and CDR2 FQNNGV come from the germline V gene. CDR3 coding DNA: TGTGCCAGCAGCTTAGACGTTTCACCCCTCCACTTT. Encoded protein: CASSLDVSPLHF.

This rearrangement joins TRBV4-2 to TRBJ1-1; the match to TRBD1 covers 7 bases. Germline CDR1 is LGHNA and CDR2 is YNFKEQ. The CDR3 has 17 residues. Unmatched junction bases numbered 9, after V lost 1 base and J lost 1 base. The CDR3 DNA reads TGTGCCAGCAGCCAAGGCCAGGGGGTATTTGGGAACACTGAAGCTTTCTTT. It yields the protein CASSQGQGVFGNTEAFF.

With regard to this clone: The junction and the germline gene differ at one end; a read error may be behind it. The chain has TRBV7-6 and TRBJ2-7; TRBD2 agrees at 13 bases. Germline V gives CDR1 SGHVS, CDR2 FNYEAQ. This CDR3 region has 16 residues. CDR3: CASSLGTSGGTYEQCF. The CDR3 region has the DNA TGTGCCAGCAGCTTAGGGACTAGCGGGGGCACCTACGAGCAGTGCTTC. Full variable domain (outside the CDR3, taken from reference TRBV7-6 and TRBJ2-7): GAGVSQSPRYKVTKRGQDVALRCDPISGHVSLYWYRQALGQGPEFLTYFNYEAQQDKSGLPNDRFSAERPEGSISTLTIQRTEQRDSAMYRCASSLGTSGGTYEQCFGPGTRLTVT.

The gene calls are TRBV13 and TRBJ1-6; 9 positions match TRBD1. CDR3 length: 16 residues. Losses at the gene ends were 4 bases for V and 3 bases for J; bases not matched to a gene: 4. In germline, CDR1 is PRHDT, CDR2 FYEKMQ (reference sequence). The CDR3 DNA reads TGTGCCAGCAGCTCGGGACAGGGCGGCTATAATTCACCCCTCCACTTT. It specifies CASSSGQGGYNSPLHF.

The chain combines TRBV7-3 with TRBJ2-2; D remains unclear. The V end was cut by 2 bases, the J end by 4 bases, with 5 bases between. From germline, CDR1 is SGHTA and CDR2 FQGTGA. This CDR3 is 13 amino acids long. CDR3 nucleotides: TGTGCCAGCAGCTTAGGCCCCACCGGGGAGCTGTTTTTT. Encoded protein: CASSLGPTGELFF.

The chain recombines TRBV5-6 with TRBJ1-1; D may be TRBD1 (5 bases). The CDR3 sequence is 14 residues long. Looked up from germline, CDR1 is SGHDT and CDR2 is YYEEEE. Trimming removed 1 base from V and 5 bases from J, with 12 bases in between. CDR3 in DNA: TGTGCCAGCAGCTTGCTTGGGGACGGGACTGAAGCTTTCTTT. Protein sequence: CASSLLGDGTEAFF.

The J gene is TRBJ2-1, the V gene TRBV7-6; tentative D call: TRBD2 (6 bases). Germline-derived CDR1 and CDR2 are SGHVS and FNYEAQ. The CDR3 contains 14 residues. With 1 base removed from V and 5 bases from J, the gap between germline ends came to 9 bases. CDR3 loop: CASSLVGRDNEQFF. The CDR3 DNA reads as TGTGCCAGCAGCTTAGTCGGGAGAGACAATGAGCAGTTCTTC.

The chain couples TRBV5-1 to TRBJ2-7; the D call may be TRBD1 or TRBD2 (5 bases each). V was shortened by 0 bases and J by 1 base, with 14 bases between the two germline ends. CDR1 and CDR2 (germline): SGHRS, YFSETQ. This CDR3 contains 16 residues. DNA for the CDR3: TGCGCCAGCAGCTTGGACAGAGGGGTGGAGTCCTACGAGCAGTACTTC. This gives the protein CASSLDRGVESYEQYF.

The genes are TRBV6-1 and TRBJ2-7; D may be TRBD1 or TRBD2 (5 bases each). Germline CDR1 and CDR2: MNHNS and SASEGT. V was trimmed by 4 bases and J by 4 bases, leaving 20 bases between them. The CDR3 spans 16 residues. The CDR3 DNA sequence: TGTGCCAGCAGTGTTTTCGGGGCCCAGGGAATTTACGAGCAGTACTTC. This gives the protein CASSVFGAQGIYEQYF.

The chain employs TRBV7-2 and TRBJ2-3, with unresolved D. Germline assignment: CDR1 SGHTA and CDR2 FQGNSA. The CDR3 length is 15 residues. Trimming stripped 5 bases from V and 0 bases from J, with 12 bases between. The CDR3 protein is CASSPFAGSTDTQYF. The CDR3 region has the DNA TGTGCCAGCAGCCCGTTTGCAGGAAGCACAGATACGCAGTATTTT.

The chain carries TRBV19 and TRBJ2-1; D perhaps matches TRBD1 (5 bases). The V end was cut by 6 bases, the J end by 9 bases, with 18 bases between. Looked up from germline, CDR1 is LNHDA and CDR2 is SQIVND (reference sequence). This CDR3 has 14 residues. CDR3 coding DNA: TGTGCCAGTAGACCAGGGTCGGGTATTGGTGAGCAGTTCTTC. It encodes CASRPGSGIGEQFF.

The V gene is TRBV9, the J gene TRBJ1-2, with D perhaps matching TRBD1 (5 bases). In germline, CDR1 is SGDLS, CDR2 YYNGEE. Trimming removed 0 bases at V and 5 bases at J, with 11 bases between. CDR3 length equals 14 residues. CDR3 in amino acids: CASSVDGGFYGYTF. For the CDR3, the DNA is TGTGCCAGCAGCGTAGATGGGGGTTTTTATGGCTACACCTTC.

The chain carries TRBV7-8 and TRBJ1-1; TRBD1 is a possible D gene (5 bases). The CDR3 has 15 residues. The germline V gene has CDR1 SGHVS and CDR2 FQNEAQ. V dropped 1 base and J dropped 2 bases, with 11 bases sitting between them. CDR3 protein: CASSLGQGLNTEAFF. The CDR3 DNA is TGTGCCAGCAGCTTAGGGCAGGGTCTTAACACTGAAGCTTTCTTT.

The V gene is TRBV5-1, the J gene TRBJ2-1; D perhaps matches TRBD2 (7 bases). Looked up from germline, CDR1 is SGHRS and CDR2 is YFSETQ. The ends were cut back, 1 base at V and 8 bases at J, with 10 bases in the middle. The CDR3 totals 13 residues. CDR3 amino acids: CASSLRGGHEQFF. The CDR3 DNA reads TGCGCCAGCAGCTTGAGGGGGGGCCATGAGCAGTTCTTC.

The V call is TRBV28, the J call TRBJ2-7; a possible D gene is TRBD1 (5 bases). V lost 4 bases, J lost 7 bases, and 17 bases lay in between. The CDR3 is 14 amino acids. Germline assignment: CDR1 MDHEN and CDR2 SYDVKM. This CDR3 is CASSSPSQGSEQYF. CDR3 nucleotides: TGTGCCAGCAGTTCGCCCTCCCAGGGAAGTGAGCAGTACTTC.

This clone appeared a few times. CDR3 nucleotides: TGCAGCGTGCCTGTTCATGGCTACACCTTC. Translation gives CSVPVHGYTF. This chain links TRBV29-1 with TRBJ1-2; D gene uncertain. This CDR3 comprises 10 residues. Germline CDR1 and CDR2: SQVTM and ANQGSEA. V dropped 6 bases and J dropped 6 bases, with 8 bases sitting between them.

This clone occurred once. The V gene is TRBV30, the J gene TRBJ2-3, with 9 bases aligning to TRBD2. The germline V gene has CDR1 GTSNPN and CDR2 SVGIG (reference sequence). The CDR3 is made up of 15 amino acids. With V trimmed by 0 bases and J by 5 bases, 6 bases remained unmatched. This CDR3 reads CAWSVRAGGRDTQYF. In DNA form, the CDR3 reads TGTGCCTGGAGTGTCAGAGCGGGGGGTAGAGATACGCAGTATTTT.

This clone has just one count. The V and J genes are TRBV28 and TRBJ2-7; TRBD1 matches at 8 bases. The CDR3 length is 17 residues. V trimming: 5 bases; J trimming: 9 bases; junction bases outside the gene matches: 21. Germline lookup yields CDR1 MDHEN and CDR2 SYDVKM. CDR3 in amino acids: CASSLGATGDLIMGQYF. Written as DNA, the CDR3 is TGTGCCAGCAGTCTTGGAGCGACAGGGGATCTGATAATGGGGCAGTACTTC.

The J gene is TRBJ1-1, the V gene TRBV15; D gene ambiguous. The V gene's germline CDR1 is LNHNV and CDR2 YYDKDF (reference sequence). V lost 1 base and J lost 3, with 3 bases in between. The CDR3 sequence is 12 residues long. CDR3 sequence: CATSRGHTEAFF. For the CDR3, the DNA is TGTGCCACCAGCAGAGGTCACACTGAAGCTTTCTTT.

The sample holds a few counts of this clone. The CDR3 loop reads CASSLRAVSYEQYF. The DNA of the CDR3 is TGTGCCAGCAGCTTGCGGGCGGTCTCCTACGAGCAGTACTTC. The chain recombines TRBV11-2 with TRBJ2-7; a possible D gene is TRBD2 (5 bases). The V gene lost 3 bases and the J gene lost 0 bases, with 9 bases spanning the gap. CDR1 and CDR2 from the germline V gene are SGHAT and FQNNGV. The CDR3 length is 14 residues. Looking up the rest from reference TRBV11-2 and TRBJ2-7 gives the full variable domain: EAGVAQSPRYKIIEKRQSVAFWCNPISGHATLYWYQQILGQGPKLLIQFQNNGVVDDSQLPKDRFSAERLKGVDSTLKIQPAKLEDSAVYLCASSLRAVSYEQYFGPGTRLTVT.

V gene TRBV6-1 combines with J gene TRBJ2-7, with 9 bases matching TRBD1. Trimming took 4 bases from V and 0 from J; bases not matched to a gene: 1. There are 14 residues in the CDR3. Germline CDR1 is MNHNS and CDR2 is SASEGT. As DNA, the CDR3 is TGTGCCAGCAGTGGGGGACAGGGCTCCTACGAGCAGTACTTC. Translated, it gives CASSGGQGSYEQYF.